Below are 23 T cell receptor beta chains sequenced from a single sample in a study of OX40 agonist ivuxolimab in advanced cancers. The repertoire was sequenced with immunoSEQ multiplex PCR; TCRdb's copy has only in-frame clones and lacks some. The sample includes tens of thousands of clones, over 80% of them seen just once. Sample: CD4+ or CD8+ T cells sorted from blood, taken in a trial of the OX40 agonist ivuxolimab. All receptors derive from an adult with an advanced solid tumor such as melanoma, head and neck, liver or kidney cancer.

The CDR3 DNA reads as TGTGCCAGCAGTGAATATAATCCCCACGGGAGGACGCCAGATACGCAGTATTTT. Translated, it gives CASSEYNPHGRTPDTQYF. The chain carries TRBV25-1 and TRBJ2-3; 7 bases agree with TRBD2. Germline CDR1 and CDR2: MGHDK and SYGVNS. Trimming at V came to 0 bases and at J to 4 bases, leaving 13 bases not matched to a gene. This CDR3 contains 18 residues.

The V call is TRBV11-2, the J call TRBJ2-1; D is uncertain. In germline, CDR1 is SGHAT, CDR2 FQNNGV. Trimming removed 4 bases from V and 6 bases from J, with 4 bases in between. The CDR3 spans 11 residues. Here the CDR3 DNA reads TGTGCCAGCAGCTCTCTCAATGAGCAGTTCTTC. It yields the protein CASSSLNEQFF.

V usage is TRBV4-3 and J usage is TRBJ2-7, with no clear D. V lost 0 bases to trimming and J lost 4 bases, with 13 bases between them. CDR3 length: 15 residues. The germline V gene encodes CDR1 LGHNA and CDR2 YSLEER. CDR3 coding DNA: TGCGCCAGCAGCCAAGATAGGGCGGTAGAGTACGAGCAGTACTTC. The encoded protein is CASSQDRAVEYEQYF.

The CDR3: CASSPPGQGSGAYEQYF. Written as DNA, the CDR3 is TGTGCCAGCAGCCCGCCGGGACAGGGCTCAGGGGCCTACGAGCAGTACTTC. The V call is TRBV5-4, the J call TRBJ2-7; 9 nucleotides line up with TRBD1. CDR1 is SGHNT and CDR2 is YYREEE in the germline V gene (reference sequence). V lost 4 bases and J lost 2; bases outside the gene matches: 13. The CDR3 has 17 residues.

The rearrangement uses TRBV6-4 and TRBJ2-1; D may correspond to TRBD1 or TRBD2 (5 bases each). CDR1 and CDR2 (germline): MRHNA, SNTAGT. Trimming cost V 3 bases and J 2 bases, with 11 bases left between them. This CDR3 is built from 15 residues. The CDR3 DNA is TGTGCCAGCAGTGAGGTCGGGGCTGCCTACAATGAGCAGTTCTTC. It codes for CASSEVGAAYNEQFF.

The V gene is TRBV11-2, the J gene TRBJ2-1; 9 positions match TRBD2. The CDR3 runs to 16 residues. Germline CDR1 and CDR2: SGHAT and FQNNGV. V was pared by 1 base and J by 3 bases, with 4 bases of the junction left unmatched. The CDR3 reads CASSLVASGIYNEQFF. Written as DNA, the CDR3 is TGTGCCAGCAGCTTAGTTGCTAGCGGGATCTACAATGAGCAGTTCTTC.

The chain employs TRBV19 and TRBJ2-3; 9 bases line up with TRBD1. The CDR3 totals 14 residues. V lost 5 bases, J lost 4 bases, and 4 bases stayed unmatched. Germline CDR1 LNHDA, CDR2 SQIVND (reference sequence). Here the CDR3 reads CASSPWTGADTQYF. The DNA for the CDR3 is TGTGCCAGTAGTCCTTGGACAGGGGCAGATACGCAGTATTTT.

This chain joins TRBV2 and TRBJ2-7; 8 bases match TRBD1. V lost 1 base and J lost 1; bases outside the gene matches: 0. CDR1 and CDR2 from the germline V gene are SNHLY and FYNNEI. This CDR3 region has 14 residues. The DNA of the CDR3 is TGTGCCAGCAGTGAAGGGACAGGGTCCTACGAGCAGTACTTC. The encoded protein is CASSEGTGSYEQYF. Full variable domain (outside the CDR3, taken from reference TRBV2 and TRBJ2-7): EPEVTQTPSHQVTQMGQEVILRCVPISNHLYFYWYRQILGQKVEFLVSFYNNEISEKSEIFDDQFSVERPDGSNFTLKIRSTKLEDSAMYFCASSEGTGSYEQYFGPGTRLTVT.

The gene calls are TRBV19 and TRBJ1-1, with D possibly TRBD1 on 5 matching bases. Trimming stripped 4 bases from V and 0 bases from J, with 18 bases between. Germline values: CDR1 LNHDA, CDR2 SQIVND (reference sequence). The CDR3 consists of 17 residues. CDR3: CASSNAGTLQMNTEAFF. Here the CDR3 DNA reads TGTGCCAGTAGTAACGCCGGGACCCTGCAGATGAACACTGAAGCTTTCTTT.

The V and J genes are TRBV9 and TRBJ1-4; 8 nucleotides agree with TRBD1. Losses at the gene ends were 5 bases for V and 6 bases for J; bases not matched to a gene: 6. The CDR3 runs to 14 residues. Germline V gene sequence: CDR1 SGDLS, CDR2 YYNGEE. The CDR3 region is CASSRTGRHEKLFF. The CDR3 bases are TGTGCCAGCAGTCGGACAGGGCGACATGAAAAACTGTTTTTT.

The genes are TRBV7-9 and TRBJ2-7, with 9 bases lining up with TRBD2. CDR1 is SEHNR and CDR2 is FQNEAQ in the germline V gene (reference sequence). The CDR3 is made up of 11 amino acids. V shed 11 bases, J shed 9 bases, and the junction held 8 bases outside the gene matches. CDR3 bases: TGTGCCTGGGGAGCGGGAGGTCGGCAGTACTTC. It translates to CAWGAGGRQYF. Supplemented by reference TRBV7-9 and TRBJ2-7, the full variable domain reads DTGVSQNPRHKITKRGQNVTFRCDPISEHNRLYWYRQTLGQGPEFLTYFQNEAQLEKSRLLSDRFSAERPKGSFSTLEIQRTEQGDSAMYLCAWGAGGRQYFGPGTRLTVT.

The chain recombines TRBV7-2 with TRBJ2-5; no reliable D call. V was clipped by 1 base and J by 2 bases, with 8 bases between them. CDR1 and CDR2 (germline): SGHTA, FQGNSA. The CDR3 totals 14 residues. The CDR3: CASSLGALQETQYF. The CDR3 DNA reads TGTGCCAGCAGCTTAGGGGCACTTCAAGAGACCCAGTACTTC.

The V and J genes are TRBV19 and TRBJ1-1; D ambiguous. The CDR3 spans 16 residues. The V gene's germline CDR1 is LNHDA and CDR2 SQIVND (reference sequence). Trimming shortened V by 6 bases and J by 0 bases, and 17 bases separated the two germline ends. The DNA for the CDR3 is TGTGCCAGTAGGCGTTTTGTGGCAGACATGAACACTGAAGCTTTCTTT. Encoded protein: CASRRFVADMNTEAFF.

The chain carries TRBV6-1 and TRBJ2-5; D is unresolved. The CDR3 totals 11 residues. In germline, CDR1 is MNHNS, CDR2 SASEGT. Trimming pared 6 bases from V and 5 bases from J, leaving 7 bases between. The CDR3 bases are TGTGCCAGCAGGGCAGCCGAGACCCAGTACTTC. Translation: CASRAAETQYF.

This clone appeared a single time. The chain is built from TRBV4-1 and TRBJ2-7; tentatively, D is TRBD1 or TRBD2 (6 bases each). CDR3 length: 12 amino acids. V was trimmed by 1 base and J by 12 bases, leaving 13 bases between them. CDR1 is MGHRA, CDR2 YSYEKL, per germline. This CDR3 reads CASSQGGRGPYF. The CDR3 DNA reads as TGCGCCAGCAGCCAAGGGGGCCGGGGGCCGTACTTC.

Of note for this clone: An end of the junction does not agree with germline; a read error may underlie this. V gene TRBV11-2 combines with J gene TRBJ2-7, with 9 positions matching TRBD1. Germline CDR1 is SGHAT and CDR2 is FQNNGV. The CDR3 covers 13 residues. The CDR3 loop is CANSSGQGYEQYF. In DNA form, the CDR3 reads TGTGCCAACAGCTCGGGACAGGGCTACGAGCAGTACTTC.

The gene calls are TRBV12-2 and TRBJ2-7; TRBD2, the table's D call, was not compared with the DNA. TRBV12-2 is recorded as a pseudogene. This CDR3 region has 15 residues. This chain's CDR3 is CASRVLAGGNYEQYF. The CDR3 bases are TGTGCAAGTCGCGTACTAGCGGGAGGGAACTACGAGCAGTACTTC.

The chain joins TRBV27 to TRBJ1-2; 7 nucleotides match TRBD1. Germline trimming cut 1 base from V and 3 bases from J; bases unmatched to any gene: 5. The germline V gene has CDR1 MNHEY and CDR2 SMNVEV (reference sequence). The CDR3 loop spans 15 amino acids. Here the CDR3 DNA reads TGTGCCAGCAGTTTATGGGCCACAGGGGACTATGGCTACACCTTC. Encoded protein: CASSLWATGDYGYTF.

The chain links TRBV7-8 to TRBJ1-2; a possible D gene is TRBD1 (5 bases). V was trimmed by 1 base and J by 8 bases, leaving 8 bases between them. Germline V lookup: CDR1 SGHVS, CDR2 FQNEAQ. This CDR3 has 12 amino acids. In nucleotides, the CDR3 is TGTGCCAGCAGCTTAGGACAGCGCGGCTACACCTTC. It yields the protein CASSLGQRGYTF.

The chain couples TRBV28 to TRBJ2-7, with D unclear. Trimming stripped 1 base from V and 2 bases from J, with 9 bases between. The length of the CDR3 is 14 residues. Per the germline V gene, CDR1 is MDHEN and CDR2 is SYDVKM. The CDR3 loop is CASSLFAGTYEQYF. Here the CDR3 DNA reads TGTGCCAGCAGTTTATTTGCCGGAACCTACGAGCAGTACTTC.

V usage is TRBV4-3 and J usage is TRBJ1-2; perhaps TRBD1 as D (6 bases). Per germline, CDR1 LGHNA and CDR2 YSLEER. Trimming removed 2 bases at V and 5 bases at J, with 18 bases between. CDR3 length equals 16 residues. The CDR3 sequence: CASSQTTTGGRYGYTF. The CDR3 nucleotides are TGCGCCAGCAGCCAAACAACGACAGGAGGGAGGTATGGCTACACCTTC.

The chain links TRBV4-3 to TRBJ2-1; D is uncertain. In germline, CDR1 is LGHNA, CDR2 YSLEER. The CDR3 runs 15 residues. The V end was cut by 0 bases, the J end by 2 bases, with 8 bases between. The CDR3 DNA sequence: TGCGCCAGCAGCCAAGATGGCAGCCCCTACAATGAGCAGTTCTTC. This sequence encodes CASSQDGSPYNEQFF.

The chain carries TRBV19 and TRBJ2-7; D unclear. The germline CDR1 and CDR2 sequences are LNHDA and SQIVND (reference sequence). V was cut by 5 bases and J by 3 bases, with 8 bases left in between. The CDR3 loop spans 12 amino acids. In DNA, the CDR3 is TGTGCCAGTAGTCCCTCGGGCTACGAGCAGTACTTC. This gives the protein CASSPSGYEQYF.